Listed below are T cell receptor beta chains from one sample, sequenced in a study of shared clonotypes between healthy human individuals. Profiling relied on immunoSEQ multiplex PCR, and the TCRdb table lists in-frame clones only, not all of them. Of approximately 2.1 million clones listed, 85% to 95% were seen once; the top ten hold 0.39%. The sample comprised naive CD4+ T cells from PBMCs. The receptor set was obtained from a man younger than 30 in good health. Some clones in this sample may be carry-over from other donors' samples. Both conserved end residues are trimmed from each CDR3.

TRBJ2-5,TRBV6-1,ASTLGVETQY
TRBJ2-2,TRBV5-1,ASSPQNREWYTGELF
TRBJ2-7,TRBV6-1,ASDGTGLDEQY
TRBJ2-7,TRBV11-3,ASSLETNSEQY
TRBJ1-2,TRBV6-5,ASSLGTGLGYT
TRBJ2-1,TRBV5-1,ASSRTSGRGIEQF
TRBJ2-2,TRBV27,ASSRRRGDGELF
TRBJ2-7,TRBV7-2,ASSRWGTEQY
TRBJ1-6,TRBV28,ASSRDRYNSPLH
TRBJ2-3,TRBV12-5,ASAAGGGSHFTDTQY
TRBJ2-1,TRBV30,AWTAGVYNEQF
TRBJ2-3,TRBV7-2,ASSERGHHSTDTQY
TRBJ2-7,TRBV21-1,ASRPSGQYFYEQY
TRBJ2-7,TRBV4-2,ASSLRLRGRGSYEQY
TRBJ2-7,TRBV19,ASRLGTAPYYEQY